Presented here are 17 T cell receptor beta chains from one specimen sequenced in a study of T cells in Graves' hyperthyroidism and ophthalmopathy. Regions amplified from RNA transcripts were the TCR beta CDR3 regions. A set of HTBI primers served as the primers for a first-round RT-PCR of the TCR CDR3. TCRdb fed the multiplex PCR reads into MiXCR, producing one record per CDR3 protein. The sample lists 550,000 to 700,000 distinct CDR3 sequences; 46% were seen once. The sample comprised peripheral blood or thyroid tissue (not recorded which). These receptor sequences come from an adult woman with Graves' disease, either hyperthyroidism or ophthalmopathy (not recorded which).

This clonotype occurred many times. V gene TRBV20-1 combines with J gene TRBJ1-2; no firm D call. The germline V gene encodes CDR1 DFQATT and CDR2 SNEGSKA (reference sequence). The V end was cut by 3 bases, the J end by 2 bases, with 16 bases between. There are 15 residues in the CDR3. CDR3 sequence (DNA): TGCAGTGCTAGTTCCCAAACGGCGCCAAACTATGGCTACACCTTC. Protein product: CSASSQTAPNYGYTF.

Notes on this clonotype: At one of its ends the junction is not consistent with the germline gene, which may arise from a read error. CDR3 region: CSVEAGELYF. The CDR3 DNA follows: TGCAGCGTTGAGGCCGGGGAGCTGTACTTC. The V call is TRBV29-1, the J call TRBJ2-7, with a weak D call TRBD2 (5 bases). The length of the CDR3 is 10 residues. Germline CDR1 is SQVTM and CDR2 is ANQGSEA.

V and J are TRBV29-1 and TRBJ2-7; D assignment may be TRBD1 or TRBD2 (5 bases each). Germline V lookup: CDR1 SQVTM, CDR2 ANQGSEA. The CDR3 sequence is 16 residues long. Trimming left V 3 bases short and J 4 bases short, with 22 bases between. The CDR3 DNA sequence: TGCAGCGTTGACTCGGGGCAGGGAGCGAAGGGATACGAGCAGTACTTC. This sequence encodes CSVDSGQGAKGYEQYF.

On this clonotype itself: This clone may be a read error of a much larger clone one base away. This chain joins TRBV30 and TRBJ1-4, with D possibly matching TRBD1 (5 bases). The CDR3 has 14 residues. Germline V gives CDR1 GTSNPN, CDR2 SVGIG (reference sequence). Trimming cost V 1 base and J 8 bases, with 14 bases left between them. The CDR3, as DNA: TGTGCCTGGAGTGGTGACAGTTACGGCGAAAAACTGTTTTTT. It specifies CAWSGDSYGEKLFF. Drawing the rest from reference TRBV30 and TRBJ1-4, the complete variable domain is SQTIHQWPATLVQPVGSPLSLECTVEGTSNPNLYWYRQAAGRGLQLLFYSVGIGQISSEVPQNLSASRPQDRQFILSSKKLLLSDSGFYLCAWSGDSYGEKLFFGSGTQLSVL.

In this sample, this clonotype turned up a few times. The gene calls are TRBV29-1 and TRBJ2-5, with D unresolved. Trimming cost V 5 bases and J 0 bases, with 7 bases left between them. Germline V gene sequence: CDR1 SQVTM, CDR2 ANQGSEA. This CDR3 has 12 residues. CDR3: CSVQTHQETQYF. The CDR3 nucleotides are TGCAGCGTTCAGACACACCAAGAGACCCAGTACTTC.

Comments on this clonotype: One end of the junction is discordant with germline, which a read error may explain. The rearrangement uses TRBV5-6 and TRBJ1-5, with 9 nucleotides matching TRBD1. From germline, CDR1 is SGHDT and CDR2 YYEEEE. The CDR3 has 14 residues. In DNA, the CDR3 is TGTGCCAGCAGGTTGGGACAGGGAGGTCAGCCCCAGCATTTT. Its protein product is CASRLGQGGQPQHF. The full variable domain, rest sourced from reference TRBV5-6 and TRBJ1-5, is DAGVTQSPTHLIKTRGQQVTLRCSPKSGHDTVSWYQQALGQGPQFIFQYYEEEERQRGNFPDRFSGHQFPNYSSELNVNALLLGDSALYLCASRLGQGGQPQHFGDGTRLSIL.

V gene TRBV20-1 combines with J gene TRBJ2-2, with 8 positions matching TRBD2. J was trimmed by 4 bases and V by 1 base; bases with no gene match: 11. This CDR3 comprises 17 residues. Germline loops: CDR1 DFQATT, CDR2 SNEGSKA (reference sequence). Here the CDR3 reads CSARVSGNGKGTGELFF. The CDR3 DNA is TGCAGTGCTAGAGTTAGCGGGAACGGTAAAGGCACCGGGGAGCTGTTTTTT.

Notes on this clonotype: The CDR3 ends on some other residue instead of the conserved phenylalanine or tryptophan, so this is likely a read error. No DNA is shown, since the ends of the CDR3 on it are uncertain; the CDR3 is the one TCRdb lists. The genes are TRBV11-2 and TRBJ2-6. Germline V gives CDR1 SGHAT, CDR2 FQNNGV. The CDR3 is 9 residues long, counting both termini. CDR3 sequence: CASSAGWTS.

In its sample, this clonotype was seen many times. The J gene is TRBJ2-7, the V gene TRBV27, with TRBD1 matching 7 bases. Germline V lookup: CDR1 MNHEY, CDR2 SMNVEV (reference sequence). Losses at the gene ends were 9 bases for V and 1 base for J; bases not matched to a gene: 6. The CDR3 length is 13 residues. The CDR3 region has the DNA TGTGCCAGTAGCTGGGACAGTTCCTACGAGCAGTACTTC. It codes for CASSWDSSYEQYF.

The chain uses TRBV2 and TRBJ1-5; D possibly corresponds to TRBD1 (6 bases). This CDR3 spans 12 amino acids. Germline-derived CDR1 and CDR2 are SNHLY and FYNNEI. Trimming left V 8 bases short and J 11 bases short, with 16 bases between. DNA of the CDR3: TGTGCCAGCCGGGGAGACAGGACCACCCAGCATTTT. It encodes CASRGDRTTQHF.

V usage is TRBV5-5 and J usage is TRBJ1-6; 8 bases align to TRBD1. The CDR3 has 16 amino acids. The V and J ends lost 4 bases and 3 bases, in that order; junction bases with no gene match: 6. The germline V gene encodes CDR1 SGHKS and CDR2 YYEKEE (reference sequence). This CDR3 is CASSAGRGLYNSPLHF. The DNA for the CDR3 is TGTGCCAGCAGCGCGGGCAGGGGGCTCTATAATTCACCCCTCCACTTT.

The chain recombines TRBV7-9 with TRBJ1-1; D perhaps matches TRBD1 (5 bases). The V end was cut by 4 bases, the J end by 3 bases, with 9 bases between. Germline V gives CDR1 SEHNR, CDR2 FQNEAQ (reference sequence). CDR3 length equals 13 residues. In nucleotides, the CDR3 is TGTGCCAGCAGCTCAATAGGGGACACTGAAGCTTTCTTT. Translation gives CASSSIGDTEAFF. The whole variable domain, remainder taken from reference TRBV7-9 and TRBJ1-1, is DTGVSQNPRHKITKRGQNVTFRCDPISEHNRLYWYRQTLGQGPEFLTYFQNEAQLEKSRLLSDRFSAERPKGSFSTLEIQRTEQGDSAMYLCASSSIGDTEAFFGQGTRLTVV.

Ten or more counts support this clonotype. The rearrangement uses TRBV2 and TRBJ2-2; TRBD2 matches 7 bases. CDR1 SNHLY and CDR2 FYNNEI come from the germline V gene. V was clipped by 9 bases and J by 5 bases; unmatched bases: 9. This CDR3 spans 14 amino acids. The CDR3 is CARQGLVSTGELFF. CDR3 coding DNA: TGTGCCAGACAAGGACTAGTCAGTACCGGGGAGCTGTTTTTT.

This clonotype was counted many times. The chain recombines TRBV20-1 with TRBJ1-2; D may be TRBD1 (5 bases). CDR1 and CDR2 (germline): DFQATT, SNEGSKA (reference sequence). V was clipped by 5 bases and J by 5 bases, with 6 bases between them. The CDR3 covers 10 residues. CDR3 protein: CSASGYGYTF. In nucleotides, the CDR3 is TGCAGTGCTTCAGGGTATGGCTACACCTTC.

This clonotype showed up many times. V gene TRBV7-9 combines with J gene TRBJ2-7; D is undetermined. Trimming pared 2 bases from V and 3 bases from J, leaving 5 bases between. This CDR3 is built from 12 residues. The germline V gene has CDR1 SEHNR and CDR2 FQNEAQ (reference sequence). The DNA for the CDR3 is TGTGCCAGCAGCTTACTTTTCTACGAGCAGTACTTC. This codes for CASSLLFYEQYF.

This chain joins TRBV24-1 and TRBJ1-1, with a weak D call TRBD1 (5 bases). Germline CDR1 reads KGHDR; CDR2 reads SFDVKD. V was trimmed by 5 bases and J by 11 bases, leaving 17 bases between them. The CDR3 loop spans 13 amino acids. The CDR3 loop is CATSGLSGTKAFF. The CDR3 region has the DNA TGTGCCACCAGTGGCTTATCCGGGACTAAGGCTTTCTTT.

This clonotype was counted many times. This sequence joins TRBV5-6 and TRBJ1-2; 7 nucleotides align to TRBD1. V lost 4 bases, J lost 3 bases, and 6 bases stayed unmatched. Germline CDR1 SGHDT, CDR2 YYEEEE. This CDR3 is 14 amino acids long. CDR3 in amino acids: CASSPGTADYGYTF. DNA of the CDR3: TGTGCCAGCAGCCCGGGGACAGCTGACTATGGCTACACCTTC.